Below, 24 T cell receptor beta chains from the same sample are listed, as sequenced in a study of regulatory T cells in long-lasting Graves disease. Time point reported: newly diagnosed GD, antithyroid drugs for less than 3 months. PBMC RNA was the source of the TCR library. Combining iRepertoire HTBI primers with Arm-PCR of CDR3 regions, the authors built TCR beta libraries. TCRdb re-called the multiplex PCR reads with MiXCR, one entry per CDR3 protein. The table records approximately 350,000 distinct CDR3 sequences, around 11% of them present only once. Another study also made use of these data, one on T cells in Graves' hyperthyroidism and ophthalmopathy.

The material sequenced was peripheral blood mononuclear cells (PBMCs), taken at new diagnosis, from a patient treated with antithyroid drugs. The receptors were gathered from a woman between 18 and 29 years old with Graves disease.

This clonotype appeared many times. The CDR3 DNA reads TGCAGCGTCAAGGCAGCCTTAGAGACCCAGTACTTC. Protein: CSVKAALETQYF. V is TRBV29-1 and J is TRBJ2-5; D ambiguous. The CDR3 length is 12 residues. Trimming left V 6 bases short and J 4 bases short, with 12 bases between. Germline V CDR1 and CDR2: SQVTM, ANQGSEA.

This clonotype was found many times. This chain uses TRBV11-2 with TRBJ2-1; D assignment may be TRBD1 or TRBD2 (6 bases each). V shed 4 bases and J shed 2 bases, with 12 bases lying between them. There are 15 residues in the CDR3. Germline values: CDR1 SGHAT, CDR2 FQNNGV. CDR3 residues: CASSSRGAPYNEQFF. The CDR3 DNA reads as TGTGCCAGCAGCTCTAGGGGGGCGCCCTACAATGAGCAGTTCTTC.

On this clonotype: A read error is possible here, since a much larger clone lies one base away. V gene TRBV6-8 combines with J gene TRBJ1-2; D ambiguous. The germline V gene has CDR1 MNHGY and CDR2 SAAAGT. This CDR3 comprises 13 residues. The CDR3 region is CVSDDLGYYGYTF. CDR3 nucleotides: TGTGTCAGCGATGACCTGGGGTACTATGGCTACACCTTC.

Concerning this clonotype itself: A far bigger clonotype differs at one base, so this is likely a read error. The chain couples TRBV6-2 or TRBV6-3 to TRBJ1-6; no clear D. The CDR3 consists of 14 residues. Germline lookup yields CDR1 MNHEY and CDR2 SVGEGT. Here the CDR3 reads CACSESGEGSPLHF. Written as DNA, the CDR3 is TGTGCCTGCAGTGAAAGTGGAGAAGGTTCACCCCTCCACTTT.

This clonotype was counted at least ten times. V gene TRBV28 combines with J gene TRBJ2-7; D unclear. CDR3 length: 13 amino acids. V lost 2 bases and J 0 bases, leaving 5 bases between the germline ends. Germline values: CDR1 MDHEN, CDR2 SYDVKM. In nucleotides, the CDR3 is TGTGCCAGCAGTTTACCTAGCTCCTACGAGCAGTACTTC. This sequence encodes CASSLPSSYEQYF. Combining the CDR3 with reference TRBV28 and TRBJ2-7 gives the whole variable domain DVKVTQSSRYLVKRTGEKVFLECVQDMDHENMFWYRQDPGLGLRLIYFSYDVKMKEKGDIPEGYSVSREKKERFSLILESASTNQTSMYLCASSLPSSYEQYFGPGTRLTVT.

This clonotype was seen a few times. The gene calls are TRBV4-3 and TRBJ1-4; D is possibly TRBD1 (6 bases). The CDR3 is made up of 19 amino acids. Germline CDR1 LGHNA, CDR2 YSLEER. V lost 1 base and J 4 bases, leaving 22 bases between the germline ends. Here the CDR3 reads CASSQAPGVVRGGNEKLFF. The CDR3 DNA follows: TGCGCCAGCAGCCAAGCACCGGGAGTTGTGAGAGGGGGTAATGAAAAACTGTTTTTT.

The rearrangement joins TRBV5-1 to TRBJ2-3, with D perhaps being TRBD1 or TRBD2 (5 bases each). Looked up from germline, CDR1 is SGHRS and CDR2 is YFSETQ. V lost 4 bases to trimming and J lost 2 bases, with 11 bases between them. This CDR3 has 14 amino acids. The CDR3, as DNA: TGCGCCAGCAGCGTGGGACCGTTCACAGATACGCAGTATTTT. It encodes CASSVGPFTDTQYF.

This clonotype was seen ten or more times. This chain connects TRBV18 to TRBJ2-1; tentative D call: TRBD1 (6 bases). Germline values: CDR1 KGHSH, CDR2 LQKENI. CDR3 length: 13 residues. Trimming took 6 bases from V and 8 from J, leaving 14 bases between them. CDR3 bases: TGTGCCAGCTCCGATGACAGGCTCGATGAGCAGTTCTTC. Its protein is CASSDDRLDEQFF.

Many counts were recorded for this clonotype. The chain joins TRBV2 to TRBJ2-3; D is unclear. Germline CDR1 reads SNHLY; CDR2 reads FYNNEI. CDR3 length equals 14 residues. The ends were cut back, 7 bases at V and 3 bases at J, with 14 bases in the middle. CDR3 in amino acids: CASIWSKETDTQYF. The CDR3 bases are TGTGCCAGCATTTGGAGTAAAGAGACAGATACGCAGTATTTT.

This clonotype was counted a few times. V usage is TRBV6-1 and J usage is TRBJ1-1; a weak D match, TRBD1 (6 bases). The CDR3 runs to 14 residues. V dropped 8 bases and J dropped 0 bases, with 13 bases sitting between them. Germline V gene data show CDR1 as MNHNS and CDR2 as SASEGT. CDR3 DNA sequence: TGTGCCAGCTTAGAACAGGGTATGAACACTGAAGCTTTCTTT. Protein sequence: CASLEQGMNTEAFF.

In this sample, this clonotype turned up many times. This chain uses TRBV20-1 with TRBJ1-1; 8 positions match TRBD1. The length of the CDR3 is 16 residues. The trim removed 0 bases at V and 2 bases at J, leaving 8 bases unmatched. Germline CDR1 reads DFQATT; CDR2 reads SNEGSKA (reference sequence). The CDR3, as DNA: TGCAGTGCTAGAGACCTGACAGGGGCCCTTAACACTGAAGCTTTCTTT. The encoded protein is CSARDLTGALNTEAFF.

This clonotype was recorded a few times. V is TRBV14 and J is TRBJ2-2; D not certain. This CDR3 has 17 amino acids. Trimming shortened V by 3 bases and J by 3 bases, and 17 bases separated the two germline ends. CDR1 is SGHDN, CDR2 FVKESK, per germline. The CDR3 region is CASSQPQALRHTGELFF. The CDR3 DNA follows: TGTGCCAGCAGCCAGCCCCAGGCCTTAAGACACACCGGGGAGCTGTTTTTT.

At least ten counts were recorded for this clonotype. The chain is built from TRBV28 and TRBJ1-2, with D tentatively TRBD1 (5 bases). V shed 5 bases and J shed 0 bases, with 10 bases lying between them. The CDR3 runs 14 residues. The germline CDR1 and CDR2 sequences are MDHEN and SYDVKM. CDR3 in amino acids: CASSPPGANYGYTF. As DNA, the CDR3 is TGTGCCAGCAGTCCCCCGGGGGCTAACTATGGCTACACCTTC.

This clonotype was seen more than once but under ten times. The rearrangement uses TRBV19 and TRBJ2-3, with D possibly matching TRBD2 (5 bases). The V end was cut by 2 bases, the J end by 4 bases, with 10 bases between. The CDR3 contains 14 residues. Germline V gives CDR1 LNHDA, CDR2 SQIVND (reference sequence). Here the CDR3 reads CASSIISGSDTQYF. CDR3 nucleotides: TGTGCCAGTAGTATAATCTCGGGATCAGATACGCAGTATTTT.

Remarks on this clonotype: A read error is possible here, since a much larger clone lies one base away. Because the CDR3 is missing its conserved closing phenylalanine or tryptophan, this is likely a read error. V gene TRBV28 combines with J gene TRBJ2-7, with TRBD1 as a possible D gene (5 bases). Germline values: CDR1 MDHEN, CDR2 SYDVKM. The CDR3 has 12 amino acids. Between the trimmed V and J ends, which lost 6 bases and 3 bases, there was a span of 9 bases. The CDR3 DNA sequence: TGTGCCAGCAGGGAAGGACACTACGAGCAGTACCTC. Its protein is CASREGHYEQYL.

This clonotype was counted only a few times. V and J are TRBV2 and TRBJ1-2; no clear D gene. The CDR3 has 13 residues. V lost 4 bases, J lost 6 bases, and 12 bases lay in between. Germline assignment: CDR1 SNHLY and CDR2 FYNNEI. The CDR3: CASSVVIKDGYTF. The CDR3 region has the DNA TGTGCCAGCAGTGTGGTTATCAAAGATGGCTACACCTTC.

In this sample, this clonotype turned up many times. The chain uses TRBV11-2 and TRBJ1-1; 7 bases fit TRBD1. Per germline, CDR1 SGHAT and CDR2 FQNNGV. The CDR3 spans 15 residues. V was pared by 3 bases and J by 1 base, with 5 bases of the junction left unmatched. CDR3 region: CASSLTGQPNTEAFF. The CDR3 nucleotides read TGTGCCAGCAGCTTGACGGGACAGCCGAACACTGAAGCTTTCTTT.

The chain joins TRBV27 to TRBJ2-1; perhaps TRBD2 as D (5 bases). This CDR3 is 16 amino acids long. V shed 8 bases and J shed 7 bases, with 24 bases lying between them. CDR1 is MNHEY and CDR2 is SMNVEV in the germline V gene (reference sequence). The chain's CDR3 is CASGKTGAYRDNEQFF. In nucleotides, the CDR3 is TGTGCCAGCGGTAAAACGGGCGCCTACCGGGATAATGAGCAGTTCTTC.

This clonotype was found many times. CDR3 residues: CASSSEQGYEQYF. The DNA of the CDR3 is TGTGCCAGCAGTTCAGAACAGGGCTACGAGCAGTACTTC. The rearrangement joins TRBV28 to TRBJ2-7, with D maybe TRBD1 (6 bases). The germline V and J ends were trimmed by 4 bases and 3 bases, with 10 bases remaining between them. Looked up from germline, CDR1 is MDHEN and CDR2 is SYDVKM. The CDR3 sequence is 13 residues long.

This clonotype has more than one count but fewer than ten. The chain carries TRBV29-1 and TRBJ2-1; 13 bases agree with TRBD2. The length of the CDR3 is 15 residues. Germline CDR1 is SQVTM and CDR2 is ANQGSEA. Trimming took 5 bases from V and 8 from J; bases not matched to a gene: 9. The CDR3 region is CSVSGLAGDVDEQFF. CDR3 DNA sequence: TGCAGCGTTTCAGGACTAGCGGGAGATGTGGATGAGCAGTTCTTC.

This clonotype came up many times. This CDR3 reads CATSGFLGPAGFKSTEAFF. CDR3 DNA sequence: TGTGCCACCAGTGGCTTCCTGGGCCCGGCGGGGTTCAAGAGCACTGAAGCTTTCTTT. This chain connects TRBV24-1 to TRBJ1-1, with unresolved D. The CDR3 contains 19 residues. Deletions cut 5 bases from V and 4 bases from J, with 28 bases between. Germline CDR1 and CDR2: KGHDR and SFDVKD.

In its sample, this clonotype was seen many times. This chain uses TRBV6-1 with TRBJ1-6; D gene ambiguous. The germline V and J ends were trimmed by 8 bases and 12 bases, with 11 bases remaining between them. Germline CDR1 and CDR2: MNHNS and SASEGT. CDR3 length equals 11 residues. The CDR3: CASGIGGPLHF. Written as DNA, the CDR3 is TGTGCCAGCGGAATAGGAGGACCCCTCCACTTT.

V gene TRBV14 combines with J gene TRBJ2-7, with D uncertain. This CDR3 region has 14 residues. The germline gives CDR1 SGHDN, CDR2 FVKESK. Trimming stripped 4 bases from V and 7 bases from J, with 17 bases between. In nucleotides, the CDR3 is TGTGCCAGCAGCCGCTCCCGGGCCTCGCGGGAGCAGTACGTC. Protein sequence: CASSRSRASREQYV.

This clonotype was observed at least ten times. The chain employs TRBV6-1 and TRBJ2-7; 8 nucleotides match TRBD2. Germline V lookup: CDR1 MNHNS, CDR2 SASEGT. The CDR3 loop spans 16 amino acids. V trimming: 6 bases; J trimming: 0 bases; junction bases outside the gene matches: 10. DNA of the CDR3: TGTGCCAGCAGAGACGGACTAGCTCTGCCCTCCTACGAGCAGTACTTC. Translated, it gives CASRDGLALPSYEQYF.